The 28 T cell receptor beta chains reported below all come from one sample, sequenced in a study of glioma-infiltrating T cells after dendritic cell vaccination. The repertoire was sequenced with immunoSEQ multiplex PCR; TCRdb's copy has only in-frame clones and lacks some. The repertoire holds about 91,000 clones, over 75% seen once, with 2.1% in the top ten. Documented time point: after dendritic cell vaccination, including at tumor progression/relapse. The starting material was blood, obtained after dendritic cell vaccination. The receptors derive from a human donor with glioblastoma.

The genes are TRBV19 and TRBJ2-3; 9 bases map to TRBD1. Germline-derived CDR1 and CDR2 are LNHDA and SQIVND (reference sequence). The V segment lost 5 bases and the J segment 14 bases; nucleotides outside the gene matches: 14. There are 14 residues in the CDR3. The CDR3 is CASSYYTTGGVLYF. The CDR3 DNA sequence: TGTGCCAGTAGTTACTATACGACAGGGGGAGTTTTGTATTTT.

V usage is TRBV7-3 and J usage is TRBJ2-1, with D perhaps matching TRBD1 (6 bases). V was trimmed by 6 bases and J by 6 bases, leaving 15 bases between them. Germline CDR1 and CDR2: SGHTA and FQGTGA. The CDR3 totals 14 residues. The DNA of the CDR3 is TGTGCCAGCAGATCGACAGGAGGTAGCAATGAGCAGTTCTTC. Amino acids: CASRSTGGSNEQFF. The variable domain in full, completed from reference TRBV7-3 and TRBJ2-1, reads GAGVSQTPSNKVTEKGKYVELRCDPISGHTALYWYRQSLGQGPEFLIYFQGTGAADDSGLPNDRFFAVRPEGSVSTLKIQRTERGDSAVYLCASRSTGGSNEQFFGPGTRLTVL.

The count of this clone is one. This sequence joins TRBV25-1 and TRBJ2-7, with 7 nucleotides matching TRBD2. The CDR3 sequence is 15 residues long. After removal of 4 bases from V and 1 base from J, the junction contained 7 bases not matched to a gene. The V gene's germline CDR1 is MGHDK and CDR2 SYGVNS. The CDR3 protein is CASSGHRTRSYEQYF. Here the CDR3 DNA reads TGTGCCAGCAGTGGGCATAGGACTAGGTCCTACGAGCAGTACTTC.

The chain employs TRBV2 and TRBJ2-7, with 9 bases matching TRBD1. Germline-derived CDR1 and CDR2 are SNHLY and FYNNEI. V shed 5 bases and J 3 bases; nucleotides not matched to a gene: 5. This CDR3 has 14 amino acids. CDR3 in amino acids: CASSTGTGFYEQYF. The CDR3 DNA reads as TGTGCCAGCAGTACCGGGACAGGGTTCTACGAGCAGTACTTC.

The chain employs TRBV19 and TRBJ2-1; 8 positions agree with TRBD2. The trim removed 7 bases at V and 4 bases at J, leaving 6 bases unmatched. The CDR3 is made up of 14 amino acids. Germline CDR1 is LNHDA and CDR2 is SQIVND (reference sequence). The CDR3 spells CASTRAGAYNEQFF. CDR3 DNA: TGTGCCAGTACCAGAGCGGGAGCTTACAATGAGCAGTTCTTC.

This chain uses TRBV29-1 with TRBJ2-7; TRBD1 matches 11 bases. The CDR3 spans 14 residues. Looked up from germline, CDR1 is SQVTM and CDR2 is ANQGSEA. Trimming at V came to 6 bases and at J to 6 bases, leaving 10 bases not matched to a gene. DNA of the CDR3: TGCAGCGTGAGCCGGGACAGGGGGGGTCGCGAGCAGTACTTC. Translation gives CSVSRDRGGREQYF.

This clone was detected only once. The chain has TRBV6-5 and TRBJ1-1; D is undetermined. Per germline, CDR1 MNHEY and CDR2 SVGAGI. The V end was cut by 0 bases, the J end by 2 bases, with 10 bases between. CDR3 length: 15 amino acids. The CDR3 loop is CASSYSAGENTEAFF. CDR3 bases: TGTGCCAGCAGTTACTCAGCGGGAGAAAACACTGAAGCTTTCTTT.

The J gene is TRBJ2-5, the V gene TRBV5-1, with D perhaps TRBD1 (6 bases). The DNA end is more similar to TRBJ2-7, so the J call may be wrong. Germline CDR1 SGHRS, CDR2 YFSETQ. The CDR3 loop spans 14 amino acids. CDR3 loop: CASSPRTDSYEQYF. CDR3 sequence (DNA): TGCGCCAGCAGCCCGAGGACAGACTCCTACGAGCAGTACTTC.

The V and J genes are TRBV7-2 and TRBJ2-5; 9 bases align to TRBD1. Per the germline V gene, CDR1 is SGHTA and CDR2 is FQGNSA. The length of the CDR3 is 15 residues. With V trimmed by 4 bases and J by 5 bases, 8 bases remained unmatched. The CDR3 loop reads CASSSWDREAETQYF. The CDR3 DNA reads as TGTGCCAGCAGCTCGTGGGACAGGGAGGCGGAGACCCAGTACTTC.

The V and J genes are TRBV15 and TRBJ2-5; D gene uncertain. Germline V gene sequence: CDR1 LNHNV, CDR2 YYDKDF (reference sequence). The CDR3 loop spans 13 amino acids. Trimming pared 0 bases from V and 5 bases from J, leaving 7 bases between. The DNA for the CDR3 is TGTGCCACCAGCAGAGATCGAGAGGAGACCCAGTACTTC. As protein: CATSRDREETQYF.

CDR3 in amino acids: CASSLFQAQETQYF. In DNA, the CDR3 is TGTGCCAGCAGCTTATTCCAGGCTCAAGAGACCCAGTACTTC. J is TRBJ2-5 and V is TRBV7-7, with no clear D. V dropped 2 bases and J dropped 2 bases, with 9 bases sitting between them. The CDR3 is made up of 14 amino acids. CDR1 and CDR2 from the germline V gene are SSHAT and FNYEAQ (reference sequence).

This chain connects TRBV7-8 to TRBJ1-5; D gene ambiguous. Germline V gene lookup returns CDR1 SGHVS and CDR2 FQNEAQ. The length of the CDR3 is 14 residues. V shed 2 bases and J shed 2 bases, with 7 bases lying between them. The chain's CDR3 is CASSLNRGNQPQHF. The CDR3 nucleotides read TGTGCCAGCAGCTTAAACAGAGGCAATCAGCCCCAGCATTTT. The whole variable domain, remainder taken from reference TRBV7-8 and TRBJ1-5, is GAGVSQSPRYKVAKRGQDVALRCDPISGHVSLFWYQQALGQGPEFLTYFQNEAQLDKSGLPSDRFFAERPEGSVSTLKIQRTQQEDSAVYLCASSLNRGNQPQHFGDGTRLSIL.

This clone was counted a few times. The rearrangement joins TRBV10-3 to TRBJ2-7, with TRBD2 matching 7 bases. Per germline, CDR1 ENHRY and CDR2 SYGVKD. This CDR3 comprises 16 residues. The J segment lost 3 bases and the V segment lost 3 bases, leaving 11 bases of the junction unmatched. The CDR3 coding sequence is TGTGCCATCAGTGACAAATGGGCGGGAGTGGGCTACGAGCAGTACGTC. It yields the protein CAISDKWAGVGYEQYV.

CDR3 sequence reads: CASSVPGLNIGQYV. CDR3 nucleotide sequence: TGTGCCAGCAGCGTACCGGGACTTAACATCGGGCAGTACGTC. The V gene is TRBV5-5, the J gene TRBJ2-7; a possible D gene is TRBD2 (6 bases). From germline, CDR1 is SGHKS and CDR2 YYEKEE (reference sequence). The CDR3 sequence is 14 residues long. V was trimmed by 4 bases and J by 9 bases, leaving 20 bases between them.

The V call is TRBV7-8, the J call TRBJ1-4; D is undetermined. V lost 0 bases and J 3 bases, leaving 5 bases between the germline ends. Germline V gene sequence: CDR1 SGHVS, CDR2 FQNEAQ. CDR3 length equals 14 residues. The CDR3 here is CASSLARPNEKLFF. CDR3 coding DNA: TGTGCCAGCAGCTTAGCGCGGCCTAATGAAAAACTGTTTTTT.

The sample holds many counts of this clone. The chain couples TRBV5-5 to TRBJ1-6; the D gene is possibly TRBD1 (5 bases). The V end lost 0 bases, the J end lost 9 bases, and 13 bases lay between the germline ends. The CDR3 totals 15 residues. Germline V gene lookup returns CDR1 SGHKS and CDR2 YYEKEE (reference sequence). The CDR3 coding sequence is TGTGCCAGCAGCTTGGATCAGGGCCCGATTTCACCCCTCCACTTT. Protein product: CASSLDQGPISPLHF.

The chain uses TRBV6-1 and TRBJ1-5; TRBD1 matches 7 bases. Losses at the gene ends were 7 bases for V and 6 bases for J; bases not matched to a gene: 3. This CDR3 comprises 12 residues. The germline CDR1 and CDR2 sequences are MNHNS and SASEGT. The DNA of the CDR3 is TGTGCCAGCAATCCAGGGGGTCAGCCCCAGCATTTT. Translated: CASNPGGQPQHF.

The table lists this clone with a count of one. V and J are TRBV2 and TRBJ1-5; possibly TRBD1 for D (6 bases). This CDR3 comprises 15 residues. The ends were cut back, 4 bases at V and 6 bases at J, with 16 bases in the middle. CDR1 and CDR2 (germline): SNHLY, FYNNEI. In nucleotides, the CDR3 is TGTGCCAGCAGTGCCGGTGAGGGGGGGGGTCAGCCCCAGCATTTT. This codes for CASSAGEGGGQPQHF.

The chain uses TRBV27 and TRBJ1-2; TRBD1 agrees at 12 bases. The CDR3 extends over 17 amino acids. V dropped 5 bases and J dropped 2; count of bases not matched to a gene: 9. Germline V CDR1 and CDR2: MNHEY, SMNVEV (reference sequence). The DNA for the CDR3 is TGTGCCAGCAGTCCCTCCGCCGGGACAGGGGGCAACTATGGCTACACCTTC. Translation gives CASSPSAGTGGNYGYTF.

The chain employs TRBV5-1 and TRBJ2-2, with a tentative D call TRBD1 (5 bases). V was shortened by 7 bases and J by 4 bases, with 17 bases between the two germline ends. The CDR3 totals 15 residues. CDR1 and CDR2 (germline): SGHRS, YFSETQ. The CDR3 sequence: CASHPSAGPTGELFF. DNA for the CDR3: TGCGCCAGCCACCCCTCCGCAGGGCCCACCGGGGAGCTGTTTTTT.

This sequence joins TRBV6-5 and TRBJ1-1; no clear D. From germline, CDR1 is MNHEY and CDR2 SVGAGI. The CDR3 runs to 13 residues. Trimming cost V 8 bases and J 1 base, with 11 bases left between them. DNA of the CDR3: TGTGCCAGCGTCCGGGCGGGGAACACTGAAGCTTTCTTT. This encodes CASVRAGNTEAFF.

This chain connects TRBV29-1 to TRBJ2-1, with TRBD2 matching 12 bases. The CDR3 extends over 17 amino acids. The germline V gene has CDR1 SQVTM and CDR2 ANQGSEA. The junction had 7 bases not matched to a gene; V was cut back by 1 base and J by 3 bases. In DNA, the CDR3 is TGCAGCGTTGAAGGGCTGAGGACTAGCGGGGACTACAATGAGCAGTTCTTC. Translated: CSVEGLRTSGDYNEQFF.

This rearrangement joins TRBV5-6 to TRBJ1-4, with D possibly being TRBD1 (5 bases). V lost 4 bases and J 8 bases, leaving 18 bases between the germline ends. Germline CDR1 SGHDT, CDR2 YYEEEE. The CDR3 is 15 amino acids. CDR3 coding DNA: TGTGCCAGCAGCGGCGCCGACAGTGTCGGGGAAAAACTGTTTTTT. Translating gives CASSGADSVGEKLFF.

This chain connects TRBV5-4 to TRBJ1-2; 7 bases are a match to TRBD1. The CDR3 has 13 amino acids. Germline CDR1 SGHNT, CDR2 YYREEE (reference sequence). Trimming removed 4 bases from V and 2 bases from J; junction bases left unmatched: 2. CDR3 DNA: TGTGCCAGCAGCCTGGACAGGAACTATGGCTACACCTTC. The encoded protein is CASSLDRNYGYTF.

The chain has TRBV28 and TRBJ1-4, with a weak D call TRBD1 (5 bases). Germline assignment: CDR1 MDHEN and CDR2 SYDVKM. Trimming left V 7 bases short and J 14 bases short, with 17 bases between. This CDR3 comprises 12 residues. The CDR3 loop is CASTGDSNRLFF. The DNA for the CDR3 is TGTGCCAGCACCGGGGACTCTAATAGGCTGTTTTTT. Looking up the rest from reference TRBV28 and TRBJ1-4 gives the full variable domain: DVKVTQSSRYLVKRTGEKVFLECVQDMDHENMFWYRQDPGLGLRLIYFSYDVKMKEKGDIPEGYSVSREKKERFSLILESASTNQTSMYLCASTGDSNRLFFGSGTQLSVL.

The chain's CDR3 is CASSTQGYGFEQYF. CDR3 DNA sequence: TGTGCCAGCAGCACACAGGGCTATGGTTTCGAGCAGTACTTC. The chain couples TRBV21-1 to TRBJ2-7; TRBD1 is the table's D call and was not checked against the DNA. TRBV21-1 is noted as a pseudogene. The CDR3 is made up of 14 amino acids.

Here the CDR3 reads CASSRLAGGPFHEQFF. The CDR3 DNA follows: TGTGCCAGCAGCCGACTAGCGGGGGGGCCCTTCCATGAGCAGTTCTTC. The chain links TRBV2 to TRBJ2-1; 14 bases are shared with TRBD2. With 6 bases clipped from V and 8 bases from J, the junction kept 9 bases outside the gene matches. Germline CDR1 reads SNHLY; CDR2 reads FYNNEI. CDR3 length equals 16 residues.

The CDR3 loop reads CASAGTGGAQTQYF. CDR3 nucleotide sequence: TGTGCCAGCGCCGGGACAGGGGGCGCGCAGACCCAGTACTTC. The chain recombines TRBV25-1 with TRBJ2-5; the match to TRBD1 covers 12 bases. From germline, CDR1 is MGHDK and CDR2 SYGVNS. V dropped 8 bases and J dropped 6; count of bases not matched to a gene: 7. CDR3 length equals 14 residues.